This record concerns one T cell receptor beta chain sequence. No antigen is known for it. This CDR3 has 14 amino acids. Germline V CDR1 and CDR2: LNHNV, YYDKDF (reference sequence). V lost 3 bases and J lost 5, with 11 bases in between. The sample belongs to a study of cytomegalovirus exposure and HLA in healthy donors. Broader study findings: CMV serostatus was the only recorded immune exposure for donors. Presence/absence analyses took donor sequencing depth as roughly uniform. The study found most TCR sequences rare, yet found some public TCRs in many donors.

In the PCR, 60 Vbeta and 13 Jbeta primers were used. Libraries were prepared by immunoSEQ multiplex PCR; TCRdb keeps only in-frame clonotypes and omits some of them. The table records 150,000 to 200,000 clones, 84% of them present only once. The specimen sequenced was PBMCs. The gene calls are TRBV15 and TRBJ1-5, with D tentatively TRBD1 (6 bases). This TCR was recovered from a man in his thirties or forties in good health and CMV-seronegative. This CDR3 reads CATSSDQGYQPQHF. The CDR3 region has the DNA TGTGCCACCAGCAGCGATCAGGGGTATCAGCCCCAGCATTTT.